This TCR beta chain was captured in a study of graft-versus-host responses after intestinal transplantation. About the research overall: Multivisceral, liver-intestinal, or isolated intestinal grafts went to recipients. Notes on the study in general: Graft-donor T cell macrochimerism in patients accompanied high graft-versus-host to host-versus-graft clonal ratios in allografts. There were GvH clones found in recipient marrow, and some of them appeared first in ileum or blood.

The germline V and J ends were trimmed by 1 base and 10 bases, with 8 bases remaining between them. CDR3 size: 12 residues. Germline V CDR1 and CDR2: SEHNR, FQNEAQ (reference sequence). With respect to this clone: What it recognizes is unknown.

Libraries were prepared by immunoSEQ multiplex PCR; TCRdb keeps only in-frame clonotypes and omits some of them. The sample yields tens of thousands of clones, 75% to 95% seen once. This TCR was recovered from a human donor who received an intestinal transplant. The sequenced sample was unstimulated CD8+ T cells sorted from spleen or lymph node cells, obtained before intestinal transplant. The chain has TRBV7-9 and TRBJ2-1; D gene unclear. CDR3 residues: CASSLGSVEQFF. The CDR3 DNA sequence: TGTGCCAGCAGCTTAGGCTCGGTGGAGCAGTTCTTC.